This T cell receptor beta chain is from a study of identical twins. Germline V lookup: CDR1 LGHNT, CDR2 FRNRAP. V was trimmed by 6 bases and J by 11 bases, leaving 23 bases between them. CDR3 length equals 15 residues. TCRdb used MiXCR to reprocess the 5' RACE reads, holding one entry per CDR3 protein. The sample consists of 650,000 to 750,000 distinct CDR3 sequences, 20% to 25% of them appearing once. The same data also contributed to another study, on T cells expressing NK-cell markers.

This clonotype originated in a woman aged 18 to 35 in good health. The specimen was PBMCs. This chain uses TRBV12-5 with TRBJ2-1; perhaps TRBD1 as D (6 bases). For the CDR3, the DNA is TGTGCTAGTGGACCGGACAGTACCGGGCTGGGAAAGCAGTTCTTC. It is translated as CASGPDSTGLGKQFF.